The TCR beta chain under discussion was sequenced for a study of blood T cell repertoires in COVID-19. Background on the study: There were acute and convalescent COVID-19 samples, and they came from the United States, Italy and Spain.

This clone was observed once. One junction end disagrees with the germline gene, perhaps due to a read error. Per germline, CDR1 MNHEY and CDR2 SVGEGT. The CDR3 is 14 amino acids. Data came from immunoSEQ multiplex PCR; TCRdb stores just in-frame clones and leaves some out. The table includes 180,000 or so clones, approximately 90% detected once. The chain employs TRBV6-2 or TRBV6-3 and TRBJ1-2, with TRBD1 identical over 7 bases. This clonotype was sampled from a woman between 50 and 59 years old with acute or convalescent COVID-19. What was sequenced was peripheral blood. The CDR3 here is CASSYSILPGQASF. In DNA, the CDR3 is TGTGCCAGCAGTTACTCGATCCTACCAGGACAGGCCTCCTTC.